This T cell receptor beta chain stems from a study of OX40 agonist ivuxolimab in advanced cancers. TCRdb keeps only in-frame clones here, not all; method: immunoSEQ multiplex PCR. Among tens of thousands of clones, around 87% were seen once, and the ten largest hold roughly 0.25%. V was pared by 6 bases and J by 1 base, with 12 bases between. Germline V gene sequence: CDR1 SGHDN, CDR2 FVKESK. This CDR3 comprises 14 residues. This sequence joins TRBV14 and TRBJ2-5; D is unclear. This material consisted of CD4+ or CD8+ T cells sorted from blood, taken in a trial of the OX40 agonist ivuxolimab. The receptor was isolated from an adult with an advanced solid tumor such as melanoma, head and neck, liver or kidney cancer. For the CDR3, the DNA is TGTGCCAGCAGGGGTACCGACCTCCAAGAGACCCAGTACTTC. This sequence encodes CASRGTDLQETQYF.